Described below is a single T cell receptor (beta chain) sequence and its context. This record belongs to a study of cytotoxic CD8 clonotypes in ibrutinib-treated CLL. Generated by immunoSEQ multiplex PCR, the TCRdb table keeps only in-frame clones and is missing some. The table has about 130,000 clones, approximately 81% seen once; the top ten hold 3% to 4%. CDR1 and CDR2 (germline): GTSNPN, SVGIG (reference sequence). There are 14 residues in the CDR3. The ends were cut back, 4 bases at V and 1 base at J, with 10 bases in the middle. The source of this sequence is a human donor with chronic lymphocytic leukemia. Sample: PBMCs, taken after 24 months of ibrutinib treatment. The chain uses TRBV30 and TRBJ2-2; D unclear. Written as DNA, the CDR3 is TGTGCCTGGAAGGGAAACGGGAACACCGGGGAGCTGTTTTTT. It is translated as CAWKGNGNTGELFF.